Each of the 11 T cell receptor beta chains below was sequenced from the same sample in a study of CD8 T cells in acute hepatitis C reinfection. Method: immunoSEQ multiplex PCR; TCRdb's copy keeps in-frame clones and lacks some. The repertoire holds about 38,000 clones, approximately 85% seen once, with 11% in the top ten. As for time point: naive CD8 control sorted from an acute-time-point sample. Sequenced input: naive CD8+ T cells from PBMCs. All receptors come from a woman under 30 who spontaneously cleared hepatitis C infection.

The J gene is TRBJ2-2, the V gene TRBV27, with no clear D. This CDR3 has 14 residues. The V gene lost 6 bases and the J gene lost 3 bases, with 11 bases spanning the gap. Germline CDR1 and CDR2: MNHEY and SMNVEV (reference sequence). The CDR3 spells CASSRTVDTGELFF. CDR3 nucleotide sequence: TGTGCCAGCAGCCGAACAGTGGACACCGGGGAGCTGTTTTTT.

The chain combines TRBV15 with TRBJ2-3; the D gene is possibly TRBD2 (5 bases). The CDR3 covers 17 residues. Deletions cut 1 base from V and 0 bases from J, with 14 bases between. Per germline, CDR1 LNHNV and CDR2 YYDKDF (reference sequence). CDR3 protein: CATSRGGPWISTDTQYF. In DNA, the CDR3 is TGTGCCACCAGCAGAGGAGGGCCCTGGATAAGCACAGATACGCAGTATTTT.

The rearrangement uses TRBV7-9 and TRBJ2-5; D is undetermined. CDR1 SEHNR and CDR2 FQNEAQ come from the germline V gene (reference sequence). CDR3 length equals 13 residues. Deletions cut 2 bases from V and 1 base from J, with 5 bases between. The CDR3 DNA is TGTGCCAGCAGCTTAATGGCCCAAGAGACCCAGTACTTC. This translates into CASSLMAQETQYF.

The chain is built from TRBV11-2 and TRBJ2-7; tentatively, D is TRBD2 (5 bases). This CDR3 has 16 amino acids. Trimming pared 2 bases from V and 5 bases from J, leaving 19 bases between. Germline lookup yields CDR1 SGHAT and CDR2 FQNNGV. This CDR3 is CASSLRADSPWDEQYF. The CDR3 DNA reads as TGTGCCAGCAGCTTAAGGGCGGACTCTCCCTGGGACGAGCAGTACTTC.

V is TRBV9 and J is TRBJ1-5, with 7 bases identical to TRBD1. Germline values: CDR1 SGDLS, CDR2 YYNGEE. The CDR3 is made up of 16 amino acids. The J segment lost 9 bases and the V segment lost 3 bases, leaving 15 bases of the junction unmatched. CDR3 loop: CASSAGDSSEELPQHF. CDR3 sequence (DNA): TGTGCCAGCAGCGCCGGGGACAGCTCCGAGGAACTGCCCCAGCATTTT.

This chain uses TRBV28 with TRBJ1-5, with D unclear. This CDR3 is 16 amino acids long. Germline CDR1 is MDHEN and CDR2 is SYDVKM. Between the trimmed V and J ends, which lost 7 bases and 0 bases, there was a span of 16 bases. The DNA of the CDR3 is TGTGCCAGCAATACGGGGTCACGTTATAGCAATCAGCCCCAGCATTTT. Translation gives CASNTGSRYSNQPQHF.

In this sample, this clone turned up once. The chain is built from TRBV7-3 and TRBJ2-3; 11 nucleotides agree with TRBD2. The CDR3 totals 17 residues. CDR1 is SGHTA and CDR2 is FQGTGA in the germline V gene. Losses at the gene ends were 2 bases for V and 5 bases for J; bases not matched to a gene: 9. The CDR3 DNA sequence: TGTGCCAGCAGCTTAGAGGGACTAGCGGCTTATCAAGATACGCAGTATTTT. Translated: CASSLEGLAAYQDTQYF. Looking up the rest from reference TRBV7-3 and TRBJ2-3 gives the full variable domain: GAGVSQTPSNKVTEKGKYVELRCDPISGHTALYWYRQSLGQGPEFLIYFQGTGAADDSGLPNDRFFAVRPEGSVSTLKIQRTERGDSAVYLCASSLEGLAAYQDTQYFGPGTRLTVL.

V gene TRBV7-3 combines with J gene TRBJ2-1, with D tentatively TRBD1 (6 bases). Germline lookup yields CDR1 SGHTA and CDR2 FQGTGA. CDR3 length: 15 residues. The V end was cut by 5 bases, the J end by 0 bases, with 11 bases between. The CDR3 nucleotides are TGTGCCAGCAGCCCCTTAGGGGGCTCCTACAATGAGCAGTTCTTC. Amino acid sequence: CASSPLGGSYNEQFF.

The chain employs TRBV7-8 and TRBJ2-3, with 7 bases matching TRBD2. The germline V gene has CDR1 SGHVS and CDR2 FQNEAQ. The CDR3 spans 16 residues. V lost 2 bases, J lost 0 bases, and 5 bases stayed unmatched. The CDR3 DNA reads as TGTGCCAGCAGCTTATTCCTAGCGGAGAGCACAGATACGCAGTATTTT. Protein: CASSLFLAESTDTQYF.

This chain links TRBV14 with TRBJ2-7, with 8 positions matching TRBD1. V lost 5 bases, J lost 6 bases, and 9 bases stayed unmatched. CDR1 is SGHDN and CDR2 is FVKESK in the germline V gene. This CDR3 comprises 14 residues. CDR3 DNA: TGTGCCAGCAGCGGACAGGGTTATATGACCGAGCAGTACTTC. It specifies CASSGQGYMTEQYF.

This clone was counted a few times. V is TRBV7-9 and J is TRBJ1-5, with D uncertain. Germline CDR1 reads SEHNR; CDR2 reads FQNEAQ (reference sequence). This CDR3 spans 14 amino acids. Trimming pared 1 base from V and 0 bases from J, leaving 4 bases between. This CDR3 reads CASSLDGSNQPQHF. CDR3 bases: TGTGCCAGCAGCTTAGACGGTAGCAATCAGCCCCAGCATTTT.